The T cell receptor (beta chain) described here comes from a study of T cell responses to AZD1222 COVID-19 vaccine. The study, taken as a whole, reports: The span of vaccine-associated CD4 TCRs extended across spike, with dominance at 160-218 and 743-854.

To note about this clone: Its target is not known.

Libraries were prepared by immunoSEQ multiplex PCR; TCRdb keeps only in-frame clonotypes and omits some of them. Of about 110,000 clones listed, about 85% are singletons. The sequencing here drew on peripheral blood, taken 28 days after the second AZD1222 dose. The clonotype was recovered from an adult who received the AZD1222 COVID-19 vaccine.

The CDR3 sequence is CASSRDRPSYNEQFF. CDR3 sequence (DNA): TGTGCCAGCAGCCGGGACAGACCCTCCTACAATGAGCAGTTCTTC. The chain recombines TRBV7-8 with TRBJ2-1; TRBD1 matches at 7 bases. CDR1 SGHVS and CDR2 FQNEAQ come from the germline V gene. The CDR3 length is 15 residues. Germline trimming cut 5 bases from V and 0 bases from J; bases unmatched to any gene: 4.